This T cell receptor (beta chain) was sequenced in a study of T cells in Graves' hyperthyroidism and ophthalmopathy. This clonotype was seen many times. Amplified TCR beta CDR3 regions came from RNA transcripts. First-round RT-PCR with HTBI primers amplified the TCR CDR3 region. TCRdb reprocessed the multiplex PCR reads via MiXCR and lists one record per CDR3 protein. The data hold roughly 200,000 distinct CDR3 sequences, with roughly 18% observed a single time. Reasons for excluding patients were uncontrolled infection, other autoimmune disease, pregnancy or lactation. Sample: blood. The sequence was collected from a man aged 35-49 years with Graves' hyperthyroidism.

For the CDR3, the DNA is TGTGCCAGCAGCTCCGTGGGGGCGGCTGAAGCTTTCTTT. Its translation is CASSSVGAAEAFF. The J gene is TRBJ1-1, the V gene TRBV7-2; TRBD1 is a possible D gene (6 bases). The ends were cut back, 4 bases at V and 6 bases at J, with 12 bases in the middle. The CDR3 has 13 amino acids. Germline CDR1 SGHTA, CDR2 FQGNSA.